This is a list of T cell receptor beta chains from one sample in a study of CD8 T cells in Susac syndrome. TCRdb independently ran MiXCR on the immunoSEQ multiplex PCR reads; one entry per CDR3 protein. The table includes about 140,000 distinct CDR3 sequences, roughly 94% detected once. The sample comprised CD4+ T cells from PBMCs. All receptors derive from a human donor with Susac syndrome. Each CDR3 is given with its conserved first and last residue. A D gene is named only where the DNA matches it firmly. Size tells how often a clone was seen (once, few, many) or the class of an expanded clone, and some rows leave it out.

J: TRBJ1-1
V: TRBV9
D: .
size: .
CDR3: CASSAKDTEAFF
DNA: TGTGCCAGCAGTGCAAAGGACACTGAAGCTTTCTTT

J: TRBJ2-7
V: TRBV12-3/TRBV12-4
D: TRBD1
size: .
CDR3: CASSSGGPYEQYF
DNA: TGTGCCAGCAGCTCAGGGGGTCCCTACGAGCAGTACTTC

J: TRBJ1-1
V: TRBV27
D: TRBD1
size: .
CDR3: CASSPRDRAVSEAFF
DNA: TGTGCCAGCAGTCCCCGCGACAGGGCCGTATCTGAAGCTTTCTTT

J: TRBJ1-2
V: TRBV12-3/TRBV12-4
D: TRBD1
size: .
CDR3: CASSPRQGLGNYGYTF
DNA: TGTGCCAGCAGCCCCAGACAGGGTTTAGGGAACTATGGCTACACCTTC

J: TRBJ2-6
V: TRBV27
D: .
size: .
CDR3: CASREGVSGANVLTF
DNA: TGTGCCAGCAGAGAGGGGGTCTCCGGGGCCAACGTCCTGACTTTC

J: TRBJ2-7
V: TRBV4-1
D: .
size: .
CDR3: CASSRRQESYEQYF
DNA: TGCGCCAGCAGCCGACGACAGGAGTCCTACGAGCAGTACTTC

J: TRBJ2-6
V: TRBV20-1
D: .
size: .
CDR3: CSARDWGRLSSGANVLTF
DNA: TGCAGTGCTAGAGATTGGGGCAGGCTCTCCTCTGGGGCCAACGTCCTGACTTTC

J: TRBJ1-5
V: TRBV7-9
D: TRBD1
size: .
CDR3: CASSSFDRGLNQPQHF
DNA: TGTGCCAGCAGCTCGTTTGACAGGGGGCTCAATCAGCCCCAGCATTTT

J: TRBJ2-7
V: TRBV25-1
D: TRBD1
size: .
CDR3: CASSDLGTGLNEQYF
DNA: TGTGCCAGCAGTGATTTGGGGACAGGGTTGAACGAGCAGTACTTC

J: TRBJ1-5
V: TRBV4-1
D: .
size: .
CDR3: CASSQGPGRGNQPQHF
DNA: TGCGCCAGCAGCCAGGGGCCCGGGCGGGGTAATCAGCCCCAGCATTTT

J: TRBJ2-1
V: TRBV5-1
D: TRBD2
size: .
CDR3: CASSLLAGNSYNEQFF
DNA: TGCGCCAGCAGCTTACTAGCGGGGAACTCCTACAATGAGCAGTTCTTC

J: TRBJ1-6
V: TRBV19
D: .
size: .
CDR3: CASSITPGLTNSPLHF
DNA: TGTGCCAGTAGTATAACTCCGGGACTGACTAATTCACCCCTCCACTTT

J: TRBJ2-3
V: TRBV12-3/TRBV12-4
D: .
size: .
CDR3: CASRGGSESDTQYF
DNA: TGTGCCAGCAGAGGCGGTTCAGAGTCAGATACGCAGTATTTT

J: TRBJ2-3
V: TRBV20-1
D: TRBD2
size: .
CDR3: CSARTSGNAGTQYF
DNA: TGCAGTGCTAGGACTAGCGGGAACGCGGGTACGCAGTATTTT

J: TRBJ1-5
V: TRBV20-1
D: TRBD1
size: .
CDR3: CSATGQGSPYSNQPQHF
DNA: TGCAGTGCTACAGGACAGGGATCTCCTTATAGCAATCAGCCCCAGCATTTT

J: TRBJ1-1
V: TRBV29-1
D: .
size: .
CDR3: CSVPGHQNTEAFF
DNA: TGCAGCGTCCCGGGACACCAGAACACTGAAGCTTTCTTT

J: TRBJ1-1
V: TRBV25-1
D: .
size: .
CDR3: CASSDFLFGVTEAFF
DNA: TGTGCCAGCAGTGATTTTCTGTTCGGCGTCACTGAAGCTTTCTTT

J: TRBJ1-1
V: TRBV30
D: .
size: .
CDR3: CAWSGRDLWNTEAFF
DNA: TGTGCCTGGTCCGGTAGGGACCTCTGGAACACTGAAGCTTTCTTT

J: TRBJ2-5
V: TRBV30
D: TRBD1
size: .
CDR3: CAWTGGGGETQYF
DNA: TGTGCCTGGACAGGGGGCGGTGGGGAGACCCAGTACTTC

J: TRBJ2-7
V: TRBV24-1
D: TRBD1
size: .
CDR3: CATMDRGPGEQYF
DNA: TGTGCCACGATGGACAGGGGGCCTGGAGAGCAGTACTTC

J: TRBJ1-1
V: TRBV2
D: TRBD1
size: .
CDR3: CASSRDRNTEAFF
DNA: TGTGCCAGCAGTCGGGACAGAAACACTGAAGCTTTCTTT

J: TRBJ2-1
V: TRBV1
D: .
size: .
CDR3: CTSSQAGGSDEQFF
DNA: TGCACCAGCAGCCAAGCGGGGGGCTCGGATGAGCAGTTCTTC

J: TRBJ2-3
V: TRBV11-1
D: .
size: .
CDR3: CASSLAVSTDTQYF
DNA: TGTGCCAGCAGCTTAGCGGTTAGCACAGATACGCAGTATTTT

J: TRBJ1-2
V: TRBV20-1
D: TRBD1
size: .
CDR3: CSAHRGGYGYTF
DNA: TGCAGTGCCCACAGGGGAGGGTATGGCTACACCTTC

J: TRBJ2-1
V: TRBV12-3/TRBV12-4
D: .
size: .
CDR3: CASSPGFRQFF
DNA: TGTGCCAGCAGTCCGGGGTTCCGGCAGTTCTTC

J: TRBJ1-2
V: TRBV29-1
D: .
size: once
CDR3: CSVVAGRFDRYGYTF
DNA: TGCAGCGTTGTGGCAGGGAGGTTCGATCGCTATGGCTACACCTTC

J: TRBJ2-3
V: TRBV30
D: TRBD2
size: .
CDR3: CAWSSLAGLQYF
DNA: TGTGCCTGGAGTTCACTAGCGGGGTTACAGTATTTT

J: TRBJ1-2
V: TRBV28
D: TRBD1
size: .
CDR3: CASSLTGTGTYGYTF
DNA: TGTGCCAGCAGTTTAACCGGGACAGGGACCTATGGCTACACCTTC

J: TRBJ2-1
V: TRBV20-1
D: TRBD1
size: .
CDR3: CSARDVDRGSGNEQFF
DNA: TGCAGTGCTAGAGATGTGGACAGGGGTTCTGGCAATGAGCAGTTCTTC

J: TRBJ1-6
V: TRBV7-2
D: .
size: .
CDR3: CASSLRDPRGNSPLHF
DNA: TGTGCCAGCAGCCTACGGGATCCCCGGGGTAATTCACCCCTCCACTTT

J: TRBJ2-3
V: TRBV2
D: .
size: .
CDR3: CASSEREADTQYF
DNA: TGTGCCAGCAGCGAGAGGGAAGCAGATACGCAGTATTTT

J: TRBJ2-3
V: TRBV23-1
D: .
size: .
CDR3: CASRHREADTQYF
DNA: TGCGCCAGCAGACACAGGGAAGCAGATACGCAGTATTTT

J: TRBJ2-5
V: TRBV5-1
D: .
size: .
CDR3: CASSLGSGASGETQYF
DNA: TGCGCCAGCAGCTTGGGATCAGGGGCCTCCGGAGAGACCCAGTACTTC

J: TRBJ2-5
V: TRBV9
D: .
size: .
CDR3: CASSGPQETQYF
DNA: TGTGCCAGCAGTGGGCCACAAGAGACCCAGTACTTC

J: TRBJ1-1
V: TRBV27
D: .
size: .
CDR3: CASSPIAGTEAFF
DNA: TGTGCCAGCAGTCCCATTGCGGGCACTGAAGCTTTCTTT

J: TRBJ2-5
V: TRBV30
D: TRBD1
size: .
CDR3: CAWSAAGQGGETQYF
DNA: TGTGCCTGGAGTGCAGCGGGACAGGGAGGGGAGACCCAGTACTTC

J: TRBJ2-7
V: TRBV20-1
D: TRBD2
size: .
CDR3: CSASVLTSGRLHEQYF
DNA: TGCAGTGCTAGTGTTTTGACTAGCGGGAGGCTCCACGAGCAGTACTTC

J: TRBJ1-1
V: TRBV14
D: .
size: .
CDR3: CASSQEGTWDPRTEAFF
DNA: TGTGCCAGCAGCCAAGAGGGTACGTGGGACCCGAGGACTGAAGCTTTCTTT

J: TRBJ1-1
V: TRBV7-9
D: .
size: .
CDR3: CASSLALSRAAFF
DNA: TGTGCCAGCAGCTTAGCGCTATCCAGGGCGGCTTTCTTT

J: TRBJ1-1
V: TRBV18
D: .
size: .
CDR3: CASSPFPVGEAFF
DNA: TGTGCCAGCTCACCATTCCCGGTGGGTGAAGCTTTCTTT

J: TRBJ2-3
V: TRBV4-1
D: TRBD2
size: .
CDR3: CASSQGGLAGSTDTQYF
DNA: TGCGCCAGCAGCCAAGGCGGACTAGCGGGGAGCACAGATACGCAGTATTTT

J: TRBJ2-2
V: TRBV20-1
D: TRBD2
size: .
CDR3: CSARAGLAGAGGELFF
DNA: TGCAGTGCTAGAGCGGGACTAGCGGGGGCCGGCGGGGAGCTGTTTTTT

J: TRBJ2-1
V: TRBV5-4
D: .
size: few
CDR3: CASSLAAASSYNEQFF
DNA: TGTGCCAGCAGCTTGGCCGCCGCGAGCTCCTACAATGAGCAGTTCTTC

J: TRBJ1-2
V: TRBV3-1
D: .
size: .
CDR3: CASSLQGPGYGYTF
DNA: TGTGCCAGCAGCCTCCAGGGGCCTGGCTATGGCTACACCTTC

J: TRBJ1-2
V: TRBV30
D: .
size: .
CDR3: CAWSRQAGGYTF
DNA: TGTGCCTGGAGTAGGCAGGCGGGGGGCTACACCTTC

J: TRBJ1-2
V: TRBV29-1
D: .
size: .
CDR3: CSVEEPTLIHGYTF
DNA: TGCAGCGTTGAAGAGCCAACCCTCATCCATGGCTACACCTTC

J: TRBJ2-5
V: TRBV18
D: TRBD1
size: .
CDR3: CASSPGTGGETQYF
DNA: TGTGCCAGCTCACCCGGGACAGGGGGAGAGACCCAGTACTTC

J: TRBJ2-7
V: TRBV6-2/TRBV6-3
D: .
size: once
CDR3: CASRSLLGSYEQYF
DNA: TGTGCCAGCAGATCGCTTTTGGGCTCCTACGAGCAGTACTTC

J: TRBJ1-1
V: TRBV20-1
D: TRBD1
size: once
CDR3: CSARHQGAGNTEAFF
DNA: TGCAGTGCTAGGCACCAGGGGGCTGGGAACACTGAAGCTTTCTTT

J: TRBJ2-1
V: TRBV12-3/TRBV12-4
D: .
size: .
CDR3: CASSLLQGVGEQFF
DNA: TGTGCCAGCAGTCTCCTCCAGGGAGTTGGGGAGCAGTTCTTC